The rows below give T cell receptor beta chains drawn from one sample of a study of T cells in Graves' hyperthyroidism and ophthalmopathy. TCRdb redid the calling of the multiplex PCR reads with MiXCR, one entry per CDR3 protein. The top ten hold about 20% of the sample, which has some 400,000 distinct CDR3 sequences, roughly 12% seen once. The source material was blood. These receptors were taken from a man under 40 with Graves' hyperthyroidism that later progressed to Graves' ophthalmopathy. Both conserved end residues are part of each CDR3. The D gene is left open where the match is weak. Some rows mark clone size as missing; the rest say once, few, many or name a class of expanded clone.

J gene: TRBJ2-7; V gene: TRBV7-9; D gene: .; clone size: many; CDR3 protein: CASSETSGIPHYEQYF; CDR3 DNA: TGTGCCAGCAGCGAAACCTCCGGAATCCCCCACTACGAGCAGTACTTC
J gene: TRBJ1-1; V gene: TRBV10-2; D gene: .; clone size: once; CDR3 protein: CARIDNGGTEAFF; CDR3 DNA: TGCGCCAGAATTGACAACGGGGGCACTGAAGCTTTCTTT
J gene: TRBJ1-2; V gene: TRBV6-5; D gene: .; clone size: many; CDR3 protein: CASSYGGGGYGYTF; CDR3 DNA: TGTGCCAGCAGTTACGGGGGTGGCGGCTATGGCTACACCTTC
J gene: TRBJ1-3; V gene: TRBV20-1; D gene: .; clone size: few; CDR3 protein: CSARIGGSGNTIYF; CDR3 DNA: TGCAGTGCTAGAATAGGGGGTTCTGGAAACACCATATATTTT
J gene: TRBJ2-1; V gene: TRBV10-3; D gene: .; clone size: .; CDR3 protein: CAISEAQEQFF; CDR3 DNA: TGTGCCATCAGTGAGGCCCAGGAGCAGTTCTTC
J gene: TRBJ1-2; V gene: TRBV9; D gene: TRBD1; clone size: .; CDR3 protein: CASSVARGIYGYTF; CDR3 DNA: TGTGCCAGCAGCGTAGCCAGGGGGATCTATGGCTACACCTTC
J gene: TRBJ2-7; V gene: TRBV20-1; D gene: TRBD2; clone size: many; CDR3 protein: CSARKGLLVHEQYF; CDR3 DNA: TGCAGTGCTAGAAAGGGACTATTGGTCCACGAGCAGTACTTC
J gene: TRBJ2-2; V gene: TRBV5-1; D gene: .; clone size: many; CDR3 protein: CASSLDRYNTGELFF; CDR3 DNA: TGCGCCAGCAGCTTGGACAGATACAACACCGGGGAGCTGTTTTTT
J gene: TRBJ2-4; V gene: TRBV11-2; D gene: TRBD2; clone size: many; CDR3 protein: CASNPGGLYIQYF; CDR3 DNA: TGTGCCAGCAACCCGGGGGGGTTGTACATTCAGTACTTC
J gene: TRBJ1-5; V gene: TRBV10-3; D gene: .; clone size: many; CDR3 protein: CAISGDGTNQPQHF; CDR3 DNA: TGTGCCATCAGTGGGGATGGAACCAATCAGCCCCAGCATTTT
J gene: TRBJ1-2; V gene: TRBV6-1; D gene: TRBD1; clone size: many; CDR3 protein: CASSYRSSRDRDGYTF; CDR3 DNA: TGTGCCAGCAGTTACAGATCCAGCCGGGACAGAGATGGCTACACCTTC
J gene: TRBJ1-4; V gene: TRBV5-1; D gene: .; clone size: many; CDR3 protein: CASSLFSRDEKLFF; CDR3 DNA: TGCGCCAGCAGCTTGTTTAGCAGGGATGAAAAACTGTTTTTT
J gene: TRBJ1-3; V gene: TRBV6-1; D gene: .; clone size: .; CDR3 protein: CASTRVSGNTIYF; CDR3 DNA: TGTGCCAGCACCCGGGTCTCTGGAAACACCATATATTTT
J gene: TRBJ2-1; V gene: TRBV19; D gene: TRBD1; clone size: .; CDR3 protein: CASKRQGVEFF; CDR3 DNA: TGTGCCAGTAAACGACAGGGGGTTGAGTTCTTC
J gene: TRBJ2-5; V gene: TRBV7-6; D gene: .; clone size: many; CDR3 protein: CASSLRAALYLQETQYF; CDR3 DNA: TGTGCCAGCAGCTTAAGGGCGGCACTCTACTTGCAAGAGACCCAGTACTTC
J gene: TRBJ1-5; V gene: TRBV11-2; D gene: .; clone size: many; CDR3 protein: CASSLRGSSNQPQHF; CDR3 DNA: TGTGCCAGCAGCTTAAGGGGGTCGAGCAATCAGCCCCAGCATTTT
J gene: TRBJ2-3; V gene: TRBV6-1; D gene: TRBD2; clone size: many; CDR3 protein: CASRLGLAGDTDTQYF; CDR3 DNA: TGTGCCAGCAGATTAGGACTAGCGGGAGACACAGATACGCAGTATTTT
J gene: TRBJ2-3; V gene: TRBV20-1; D gene: .; clone size: many; CDR3 protein: CSARPLGDTDTQYF; CDR3 DNA: TGCAGTGCTAGACCGCTAGGGGACACAGATACGCAGTATTTT
J gene: TRBJ1-1; V gene: TRBV28; D gene: TRBD1; clone size: many; CDR3 protein: CASSPLTGGTEAFF; CDR3 DNA: TGTGCCAGCAGCCCACTGACAGGGGGCACTGAAGCTTTCTTT
J gene: TRBJ2-7; V gene: TRBV3-1; D gene: .; clone size: many; CDR3 protein: CASSQSGEQYF; CDR3 DNA: TGTGCCAGCAGCCAAAGCGGCGAGCAGTACTTC
J gene: TRBJ1-1; V gene: TRBV28; D gene: .; clone size: many; CDR3 protein: CASSFRGRGTEAFF; CDR3 DNA: TGTGCCAGCAGTTTCCGGGGGAGGGGCACTGAAGCTTTCTTT
J gene: TRBJ2-2; V gene: TRBV5-1; D gene: .; clone size: .; CDR3 protein: CASSLSIPTGELFF; CDR3 DNA: TGCGCCAGCAGCTTGAGCATCCCCACCGGGGAGCTGTTTTTT
J gene: TRBJ2-1; V gene: TRBV10-3; D gene: .; clone size: .; CDR3 protein: CAISELPTGEQFF; CDR3 DNA: TGTGCCATCAGTGAGCTTCCTACAGGGGAGCAGTTCTTC
J gene: TRBJ1-5; V gene: TRBV18; D gene: TRBD1; clone size: .; CDR3 protein: CASSPFGDRYNQPQHF; CDR3 DNA: TGTGCCAGCTCACCTTTTGGGGACAGGTACAATCAGCCCCAGCATTTT
J gene: TRBJ1-1; V gene: TRBV6-1; D gene: TRBD1; clone size: many; CDR3 protein: CASRTGGPFSMNTEAFF; CDR3 DNA: TGTGCCAGCAGAACAGGGGGCCCGTTTTCTATGAACACTGAAGCTTTCTTT